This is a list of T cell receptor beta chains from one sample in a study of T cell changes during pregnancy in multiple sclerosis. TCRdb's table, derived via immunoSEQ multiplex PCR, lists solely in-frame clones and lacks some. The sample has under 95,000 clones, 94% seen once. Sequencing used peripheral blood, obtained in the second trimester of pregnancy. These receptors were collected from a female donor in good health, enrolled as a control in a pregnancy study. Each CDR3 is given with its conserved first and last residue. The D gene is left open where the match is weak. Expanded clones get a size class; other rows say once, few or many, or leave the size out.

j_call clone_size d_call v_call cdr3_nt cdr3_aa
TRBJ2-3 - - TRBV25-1 TGTGCCAGCGGTAACAGGGAGTTCAGCACAGATACGCAGTATTTT CASGNREFSTDTQYF
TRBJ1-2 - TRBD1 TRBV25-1 TGTGCCAGCAGTGTTGACAGGGGTTGGGGCTACACCTTC CASSVDRGWGYTF
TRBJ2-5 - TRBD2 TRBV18 TGTGCCAGCTCACCTGAACTAGCGGAAGAGACCCAGTACTTC CASSPELAEETQYF
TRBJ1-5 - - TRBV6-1 TGTGCCAGCAGTGGGGAGGGTTTGGGCAATCAGCCCCAGCATTTT CASSGEGLGNQPQHF
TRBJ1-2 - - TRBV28 TGTGCCAGCACTGAGACAGGCTACTATGGCTACACCTTC CASTETGYYGYTF
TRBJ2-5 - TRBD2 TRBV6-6 TGTGCCAGCAGTTACTCAGCGGGACCAGAAGAGACCCAGTACTTC CASSYSAGPEETQYF
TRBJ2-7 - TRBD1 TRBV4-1 TGCGCCAGCAGCCAAGATATAACAGGGGAATCATACGAGCAGTACTTC CASSQDITGESYEQYF
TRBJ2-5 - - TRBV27 TGTGCCAGCAGTTCCTTCGTAGGTAGCGGACAAGAGACCCAGTACTTC CASSSFVGSGQETQYF
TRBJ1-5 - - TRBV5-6 TGTGCCAGCAGCTTGGTCGATCAGCCCCAGCATTTT CASSLVDQPQHF
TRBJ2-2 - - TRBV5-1 TGCGCCAGCAGCTTGTCACGGGGGTCGGACACCGGGGAGCTGTTTTTT CASSLSRGSDTGELFF
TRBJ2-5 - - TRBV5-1 TGCGCCAGCAGCCCTGACTCGCCGGGAGAGACCCAGTACTTC CASSPDSPGETQYF
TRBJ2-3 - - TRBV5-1 TGCGCCAGCAGCTCCGGGGTTTCCACAGATACGCAGTATTTT CASSSGVSTDTQYF
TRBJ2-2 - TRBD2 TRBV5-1 TGCGCCAGCAGCTCCTCCGGGACTAGCGGGAGGGCGAAGAACACCGGGGAGCTGTTTTTT CASSSSGTSGRAKNTGELFF
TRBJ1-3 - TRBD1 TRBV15 TGTGCCACCAGCAGCCATAGGGGGCTCTCTGGAAACACCATATATTTT CATSSHRGLSGNTIYF
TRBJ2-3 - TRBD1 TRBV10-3 TGTGCCATCAGTCAATGGCAGGGGGGCACAGATACGCAGTATTTT CAISQWQGGTDTQYF
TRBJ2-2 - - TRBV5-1 TGCGCCAGCACTCTAATTATAGGAGAGGCCGGGGAGCTGTTTTTT CASTLIIGEAGELFF
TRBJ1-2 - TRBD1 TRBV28 TGTGCCAGCAGTCCCTCGGACAGGGCCTACTATGGCTACACCTTC CASSPSDRAYYGYTF
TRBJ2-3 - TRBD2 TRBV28 TGTGCCAGCAGGACGGGGGGAGCAGGTTTCACAGATACGCAGTATTTT CASRTGGAGFTDTQYF
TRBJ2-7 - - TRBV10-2 TGCGCCAGCGAGCCCGGAGGACAGTTATACGAGCAGTACTTC CASEPGGQLYEQYF
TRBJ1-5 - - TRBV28 TGTGCCAGCAGCCCGGTAGCAGGGATGGTTCAGCCCCAGCATTTT CASSPVAGMVQPQHF
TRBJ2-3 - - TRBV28 TGTGCCAGCACCATGGCCCCCACCCTATCCTCGGGGAGCGGCCTCCCTGAGTATTTT CASTMAPTLSSGSGLPEYF
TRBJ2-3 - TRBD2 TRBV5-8 TGTGCCAGCAGCTTCATGGGCGGGAGCGGGGCCACAGATACGCAGTATTTT CASSFMGGSGATDTQYF
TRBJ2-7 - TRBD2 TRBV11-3 TGTGCCAGCAGCTTTCACGGGCTAGCGGGAGGATCCCCCTACGAGCAGTACTTC CASSFHGLAGGSPYEQYF
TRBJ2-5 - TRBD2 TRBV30 TGTGCCTGGAGGCGGGGGGGTACAGAGACCCAGTACTTC CAWRRGGTETQYF
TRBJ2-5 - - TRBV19 TGTGCCAGTAGTATGGGAAGGAGGGCGCGAAGCGGGACCCAGTACTTC CASSMGRRARSGTQYF
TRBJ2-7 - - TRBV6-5 TGTGCCAGCAGTCGGACAGCCCACGAGCAGTACTTC CASSRTAHEQYF
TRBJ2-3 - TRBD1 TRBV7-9 TGTGCCAGCAGCCTTAACAGGGGGCCCACAGATACGCAGTATTTT CASSLNRGPTDTQYF
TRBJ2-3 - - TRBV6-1 TGTGCCAGCACAGGCTCAGGCACAGATACGCAGTATTTT CASTGSGTDTQYF
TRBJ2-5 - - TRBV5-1 TGCGCCAGCAGCTTGGCCCTGCCAGGGGGGGAGACCCAGTACTTC CASSLALPGGETQYF
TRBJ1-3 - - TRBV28 TGTGCCAGCAGTCCCCCAGGGTTAGGTGGAAACACCATATATTTT CASSPPGLGGNTIYF
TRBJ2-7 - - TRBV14 TGTGCCAGCAGCCCGGGGTACGAGCAGTACTTC CASSPGYEQYF
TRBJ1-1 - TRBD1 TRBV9 TGTGCCAGCAGCGTAGGGCCCCAGGGGGACACTGAAGCTTTCTTT CASSVGPQGDTEAFF
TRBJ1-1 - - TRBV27 TGTGCCAGCCCTTACATGAACACTGAAGCTTTCTTT CASPYMNTEAFF
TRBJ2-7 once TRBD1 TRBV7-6 TGTGCCAGCAGCCCGGGTTCACAGGGGTACTACGAGCAGTACTTC CASSPGSQGYYEQYF
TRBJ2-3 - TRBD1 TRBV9 TGTGCCAGCAGCGTAACCCCAGGGACAGGGCAGGCAGATACGCAGTATTTT CASSVTPGTGQADTQYF
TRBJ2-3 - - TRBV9 TGTGCCAGCAGCGTAGTGGAGGATACGCAGTATTTT CASSVVEDTQYF
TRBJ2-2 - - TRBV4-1 TGCGCCAGCAGCCATCCACTCAGGGTCCGCGGGGAGCTGTTTTTT CASSHPLRVRGELFF
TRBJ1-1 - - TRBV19 TGTGCCAGTAGAAAAAATACGGGCGGGATAGGGGCAGGGAACACTGAAGCTTTCTTT CASRKNTGGIGAGNTEAFF
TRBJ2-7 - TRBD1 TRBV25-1 TGTGCCAGCAGCCCGTGGACAGGCACTTCGGAGCAGTACTTC CASSPWTGTSEQYF
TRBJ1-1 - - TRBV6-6 TGTGCCAGCAGTTACCCCCGGGAGGATGCTTTCTTT CASSYPREDAFF
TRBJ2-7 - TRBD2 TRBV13 TGTGCCAGCAGCCAGTGGACTAGCGGGGCGGGGGAGCAGTACTTC CASSQWTSGAGEQYF
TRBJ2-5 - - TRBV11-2 TGTGCCAGCAGCTTAGATCTTGCGGCCCAGTACTTC CASSLDLAAQYF
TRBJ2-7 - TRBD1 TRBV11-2 TGTGCCAGCGGCACCACCGGGACAGGGAACTACGAGCAGTACTTC CASGTTGTGNYEQYF
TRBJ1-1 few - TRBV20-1 TGCAGTGCCAGGGTGGGAGAAGCTTTCTTT CSARVGEAFF
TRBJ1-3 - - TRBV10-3 TGTGCCATCAGTGAGATTGACCCCGGGACTTCTGGAAACACCATATATTTT CAISEIDPGTSGNTIYF
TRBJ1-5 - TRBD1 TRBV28 TGTGCCAGCACCTGGACAGGAACTATGGAGCCCCAGCATTTT CASTWTGTMEPQHF
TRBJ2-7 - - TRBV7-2 TGTGCCAGCAGCCCCAGCGCGGCCTCCTACGAGCAGTACTTC CASSPSAASYEQYF
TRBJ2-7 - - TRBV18 TGTGCCAGCTCACAAGGGGCAGGGGATGAGCAGTACTTC CASSQGAGDEQYF
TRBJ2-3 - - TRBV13 TGTGCCAGCAGCTTTGGGTGGGGCGACAGGTCTAGCACAGATACGCAGTATTTT CASSFGWGDRSSTDTQYF
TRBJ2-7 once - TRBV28 TGTGCCAGCAGTTCCGGACAACCCTACGAGCAGTACTTC CASSSGQPYEQYF
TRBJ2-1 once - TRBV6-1 TGTGCCAGCAGTGAAGGGGGGCACAATGAGCAGTTCTTC CASSEGGHNEQFF
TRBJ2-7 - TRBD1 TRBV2 TGTGCCAGCAGGGTTGGGACAGTAAGCTCCTACGAGCAGTACTTC CASRVGTVSSYEQYF
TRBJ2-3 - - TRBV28 TGTGCCAGCAGTCCCCTCAGACTCCCTTTACACGATACGCAGTATTTT CASSPLRLPLHDTQYF
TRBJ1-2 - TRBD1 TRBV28 TGTGCCAGCAGTCCGTCGACAGGGGGCGCCGGCTACACCTTC CASSPSTGGAGYTF
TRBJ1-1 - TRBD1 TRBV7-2 TGTGCCAGCAGCTTACGTAGGGCAGGGGGAAGCACTGAAGCTTTCTTT CASSLRRAGGSTEAFF
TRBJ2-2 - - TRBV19 TGTGCCAGTACCACAGAGAGCCCTAAAGGAGAGCTGTTTTTT CASTTESPKGELFF
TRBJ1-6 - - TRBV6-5 TGTGCCAGCAGTTACACCGACAGGTCACCCCTCCACTTT CASSYTDRSPLHF
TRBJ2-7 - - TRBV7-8 TGTGCCAGCAGCTTATTCAAGACGGGCGAGCAGTACTTC CASSLFKTGEQYF
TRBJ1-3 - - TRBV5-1 TGCGCCAGCAGCTTGGCTGGCTTATTCAACACCATATATTTT CASSLAGLFNTIYF